Each of the 9 T cell receptor beta chains below was sequenced from the same sample in a study of cytomegalovirus exposure and HLA in healthy donors. PCR employed 60 Vbeta and 13 Jbeta primers. Clones were sequenced by immunoSEQ multiplex PCR, and TCRdb holds only the in-frame ones, with some missing. In the table there are over 80,000 clones, about 69% of which are singletons. Sequencing was performed on PBMCs. These receptors were obtained from a woman under 30 in good health and CMV-seropositive.

The chain employs TRBV7-9 and TRBJ2-7; TRBD1 matches 10 bases. V gave up 8 bases and J gave up 3 bases; unmatched junction bases: 10. Germline loops: CDR1 SEHNR, CDR2 FQNEAQ (reference sequence). This CDR3 contains 15 residues. CDR3 sequence: CASSSWDRGVYEQYF. Here the CDR3 DNA reads TGTGCCAGCTCTTCCTGGGACAGGGGAGTCTACGAGCAGTACTTC.

This clone was seen only once. The rearrangement links TRBV11-2 to TRBJ2-5; TRBD2 matches 7 bases. CDR3 length: 13 amino acids. Trimming at V came to 4 bases and at J to 5 bases, leaving 4 bases not matched to a gene. Germline-derived CDR1 and CDR2 are SGHAT and FQNNGV. As DNA, the CDR3 is TGTGCCAGCAGCTCCAGCGGGATCGAGACCCAGTACTTC. Amino acids: CASSSSGIETQYF.

The V call is TRBV19, the J call TRBJ1-2; 8 positions agree with TRBD1. This CDR3 is built from 14 residues. The germline V gene has CDR1 LNHDA and CDR2 SQIVND (reference sequence). J gave up 5 bases and V 3 bases, and 5 bases lay outside the gene matches. CDR3 in DNA: TGTGCCAGTAGTATCCGGGACAGGACTTATGGCTACACCTTC. It is translated as CASSIRDRTYGYTF.

The rearrangement links TRBV14 to TRBJ1-2; 8 positions match TRBD1. J lost 0 bases, V lost 6 bases, and 3 bases had no gene match. Germline CDR1 SGHDN, CDR2 FVKESK. This CDR3 spans 14 amino acids. The chain's CDR3 is CASRPTGANYGYTF. CDR3 nucleotide sequence: TGTGCCAGCAGACCGACAGGGGCTAACTATGGCTACACCTTC.

This clone was observed a single time. The CDR3 coding sequence is TGTGCCTGGACCCTGGGGGAGGGGGACTCACCCCTCCACTTT. Translated, it gives CAWTLGEGDSPLHF. The chain joins TRBV30 to TRBJ1-6, with TRBD1 as a possible D gene (6 bases). The CDR3 totals 14 residues. Per the germline V gene, CDR1 is GTSNPN and CDR2 is SVGIG (reference sequence). The V gene lost 4 bases and the J gene lost 10 bases, with 17 bases spanning the gap.

The chain couples TRBV5-6 to TRBJ2-7; D might be TRBD2 (6 bases). The germline V gene encodes CDR1 SGHDT and CDR2 YYEEEE. This CDR3 has 14 amino acids. Trimming took off 4 bases at V and 1 base at J, with 12 bases between the two ends. The CDR3 protein is CASSLAGGSYEQYF. CDR3 DNA: TGTGCCAGCAGCCTGGCTGGAGGGTCCTACGAGCAGTACTTC.

This clone showed up just a few times. The chain is built from TRBV5-1 and TRBJ2-7; 8 positions agree with TRBD2. V gave up 4 bases and J gave up 6 bases; unmatched junction bases: 12. Germline-derived CDR1 and CDR2 are SGHRS and YFSETQ. The CDR3 spans 15 residues. The CDR3 reads CASSPAVGAGAEQYF. The CDR3 nucleotides are TGCGCCAGCAGCCCCGCGGTGGGAGCGGGAGCCGAGCAGTACTTC.

This chain uses TRBV27 with TRBJ2-1; perhaps TRBD2 as D (5 bases). Germline V gene lookup returns CDR1 MNHEY and CDR2 SMNVEV (reference sequence). The CDR3 runs 15 residues. With 3 bases removed from V and 1 base from J, the gap between germline ends came to 10 bases. CDR3 DNA sequence: TGTGCCAGCAGTTTTAGAGCGGCTTCCTACAATGAGCAGTTCTTC. Translating gives CASSFRAASYNEQFF.

The V call is TRBV7-9, the J call TRBJ1-2; D gene uncertain. Germline-derived CDR1 and CDR2 are SEHNR and FQNEAQ (reference sequence). Deletions cut 0 bases from V and 8 bases from J, with 13 bases between. CDR3 length equals 14 residues. CDR3 protein: CASSLAGGSPGYTF. DNA for the CDR3: TGTGCCAGCAGCTTAGCGGGCGGGTCCCCCGGCTACACCTTC.